This TCR beta chain was captured by sequencing in a study of blood T cells in healthy people across ages. Only a few counts were recorded for this clonotype. Its specificity is unknown. The study, taken as a whole, reports: Naive T cell percentage by flow cytometry tracked strongly with beta diversity.

The V gene lost 2 bases and the J gene lost 5 bases, with 13 bases spanning the gap. There are 14 residues in the CDR3. The germline V gene has CDR1 SGHRS and CDR2 YFSETQ. With a J-beta primer mix and a sample-barcoded 5' primer, a second PCR ran 7 to 11 cycles. TCRdb called the 5' RACE reads again in MiXCR, with one record for every CDR3 protein. The sample has over a million distinct CDR3 sequences; roughly 40% are singletons. Source material: blood. The chain links TRBV5-1 to TRBJ2-5; D is perhaps TRBD1 or TRBD2 (5 bases each). The receptor comes from a woman in her late teens or twenties in good health. DNA of the CDR3: TGCGCCAGCAGCTTTACTAGTGAGGGGGAGACCCAGTACTTC. Translating it yields CASSFTSEGETQYF.